The present T cell receptor (beta chain) was sequenced within a study of T-cell memory formation after mild COVID-19. Study details: TCR clusters mostly belonged to single donors. Study findings and constraints: Chiefly within CM and EM were the contracting CD4+ clones; CD8+ ones were within EMRA.

At least ten counts were recorded for this clonotype. The antigen remains unidentified. 5'RACE with constant-segment primers yielded barcoded, UMI-tagged TCR alpha and TCR beta cDNA libraries. One entry per CDR3 protein, called by TCRdb with MiXCR from the 5' RACE reads. Altogether around 250,000 distinct CDR3 sequences are present, 15% to 20% being singletons, with the ten largest covering 20% to 25%. CDR3 length: 16 residues. The germline V gene encodes CDR1 SGDLS and CDR2 YYNGEE. The V and J ends lost 1 base and 5 bases respectively, with 16 bases between them. Source material: PBMCs or a T cell subset sorted from them (not recorded which). This receptor was obtained from a young man who had mild COVID-19 (a few samples of this study predate the infection). Cell type and time point are not known. The V gene is TRBV9, the J gene TRBJ2-1; D not certain. CDR3 protein: CASSVSVVPGDNEQFF. The DNA of the CDR3 is TGTGCCAGCAGCGTAAGTGTGGTCCCAGGCGACAATGAGCAGTTCTTC. Full variable domain (remainder filled in from reference TRBV9 and TRBJ2-1): DSGVTQTPKHLITATGQRVTLRCSPRSGDLSVYWYQQSLDQGLQFLIQYYNGEERAKGNILERFSAQQFPDLHSELNLSSLELGDSALYFCASSVSVVPGDNEQFFGPGTRLTVL.